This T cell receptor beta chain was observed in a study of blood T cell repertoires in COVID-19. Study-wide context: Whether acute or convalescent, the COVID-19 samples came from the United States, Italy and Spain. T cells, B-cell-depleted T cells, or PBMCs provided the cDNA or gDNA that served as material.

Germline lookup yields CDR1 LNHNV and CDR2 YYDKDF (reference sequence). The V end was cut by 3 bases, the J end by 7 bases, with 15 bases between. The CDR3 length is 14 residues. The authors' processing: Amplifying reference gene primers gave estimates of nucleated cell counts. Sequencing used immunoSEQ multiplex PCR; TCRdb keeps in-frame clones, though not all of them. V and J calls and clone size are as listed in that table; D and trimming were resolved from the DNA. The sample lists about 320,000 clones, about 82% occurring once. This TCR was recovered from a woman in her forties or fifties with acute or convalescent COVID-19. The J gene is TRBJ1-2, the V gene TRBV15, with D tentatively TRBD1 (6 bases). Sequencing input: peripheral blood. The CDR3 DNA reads TGTGCCACCAGCAGGAGGACAGCCGGGACTGGCTACACCTTC. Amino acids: CATSRRTAGTGYTF.